These 24 T cell receptor beta chains share one sample of origin, sequenced in a study of T cells after yellow fever vaccination. TCRdb recomputed calls from the 5' RACE reads with MiXCR, one row per CDR3 protein. The repertoire holds 100,000 to 150,000 distinct CDR3 sequences, with around 7.4% as singletons. The specimen was CD4+ T cells sorted from PBMCs, collected 9 to 11 days after the first yellow fever vaccination. The receptors were gathered from a man aged 18 to 29 who received the YFV17D yellow fever vaccine.

The chain has TRBV29-1 and TRBJ2-3, with a tentative D call TRBD1 (5 bases). CDR3 size: 14 residues. Trimming took 4 bases from V and 4 from J, leaving 15 bases between them. Germline V gene data show CDR1 as SQVTM and CDR2 as ANQGSEA. CDR3 loop: CSVGYTQGADTQYF. CDR3 coding DNA: TGCAGCGTTGGGTACACCCAAGGGGCAGATACGCAGTATTTT.

This clonotype has more than one count but fewer than ten. The CDR3 reads CASRPGQGWGAFF. DNA of the CDR3: TGCGCCAGCAGACCGGGACAGGGATGGGGGGCTTTCTTT. The chain uses TRBV5-1 and TRBJ1-1; 9 bases are shared with TRBD1. Germline CDR1 is SGHRS and CDR2 is YFSETQ. The length of the CDR3 is 13 residues. The V gene end was trimmed by 5 bases and the J gene end by 11 bases; junction bases not matched to a gene: 10. Combining the CDR3 with reference TRBV5-1 and TRBJ1-1 gives the whole variable domain KAGVTQTPRYLIKTRGQQVTLSCSPISGHRSVSWYQQTPGQGLQFLFEYFSETQRNKGNFPGRFSGRQFSNSRSEMNVSTLELGDSALYLCASRPGQGWGAFFGQGTRLTVV.

This clonotype was picked up many times. The V call is TRBV12-3 or TRBV12-4, the J call TRBJ1-5, with D possibly TRBD1 on 5 matching bases. Trimming cost V 3 bases and J 3 bases, with 18 bases left between them. This CDR3 region has 17 residues. CDR3 coding DNA: TGTGCCAGCAGTTTGGGGACGGCTTTAATCTCCAATCAGCCCCAGCATTTT. Protein sequence: CASSLGTALISNQPQHF.

Ten or more counts support this clonotype. The chain combines TRBV12-3 or TRBV12-4 with TRBJ2-5, with D possibly matching TRBD1 (5 bases). The CDR3 has 14 amino acids. The V gene lost 3 bases and the J gene lost 1 base, with 9 bases spanning the gap. Here the CDR3 reads CASSFPGLQETQYF. Here the CDR3 DNA reads TGTGCCAGCAGTTTCCCAGGGCTCCAAGAGACCCAGTACTTC.

There are many counts of this clonotype. The J gene is TRBJ2-1, the V gene TRBV11-2; a weak D match, TRBD1 (6 bases). V lost 6 bases to trimming and J lost 10 bases, with 7 bases between them. The germline gives CDR1 SGHAT, CDR2 FQNNGV. The CDR3 sequence is 10 residues long. The CDR3 loop reads CASRGGEQFF. For the CDR3, the DNA is TGTGCCAGCAGAGGGGGAGAGCAGTTCTTC.

This clonotype was counted ten times or more. The chain joins TRBV7-2 to TRBJ2-2; 7 positions agree with TRBD1. Germline CDR1 is SGHTA and CDR2 is FQGNSA. Trimming removed 3 bases from V and 4 bases from J; junction bases left unmatched: 5. This CDR3 region has 15 residues. The CDR3 spells CASSFRGSVTGELFF. The CDR3 DNA sequence: TGTGCCAGCAGCTTCAGGGGGTCGGTCACCGGGGAGCTGTTTTTT.

At least ten counts were recorded for this clonotype. The genes are TRBV19 and TRBJ1-4; TRBD1 matches at 9 bases. Trimming removed 6 bases from V and 6 bases from J; junction bases left unmatched: 5. Germline V gives CDR1 LNHDA, CDR2 SQIVND (reference sequence). The CDR3 consists of 14 residues. The CDR3 bases are TGTGCCAGTAGGAAGGACAGGGGCTATGAAAAACTGTTTTTT. Its protein product is CASRKDRGYEKLFF.

This clonotype was seen many times. This chain connects TRBV12-3 or TRBV12-4 to TRBJ2-2; D is possibly TRBD1 (6 bases). Trimming removed 5 bases from V and 7 bases from J, with 20 bases in between. This CDR3 contains 16 residues. The CDR3 nucleotides read TGTGCCAGCAGTAAATTCGCGGGCAGAGGGGGCGGGGAGCTGTTTTTT. This encodes CASSKFAGRGGGELFF.

This clonotype occurred many times. The chain carries TRBV3-1 and TRBJ1-1, with no clear D. The germline V and J ends were trimmed by 1 base and 0 bases, with 3 bases remaining between them. The germline V gene has CDR1 LGHDT and CDR2 YNNKEL (reference sequence). The CDR3 loop spans 13 amino acids. Here the CDR3 DNA reads TGTGCCAGCAGCCAAGTTGTGAACACTGAAGCTTTCTTT. It codes for CASSQVVNTEAFF.

This clonotype was observed a handful of times. The CDR3 DNA follows: TGCAGTGCTAGAGAGGGGGGGGCGGACACTGAAGCTTTCTTT. Translated: CSAREGGADTEAFF. J is TRBJ1-1 and V is TRBV20-1; the D gene is possibly TRBD1 (6 bases). Per germline, CDR1 DFQATT and CDR2 SNEGSKA (reference sequence). This CDR3 spans 14 amino acids. V dropped 0 bases and J dropped 3 bases, with 11 bases sitting between them.

V usage is TRBV5-1 and J usage is TRBJ2-4, with TRBD2 identical over 12 bases. J gave up 0 bases and V 5 bases, and 12 bases lay outside the gene matches. CDR3 length: 19 amino acids. Germline V lookup: CDR1 SGHRS, CDR2 YFSETQ. In nucleotides, the CDR3 is TGCGCCAGCAGTTTTTTCCCGGGACTAGCGGGTCTAGCCAAAAACATTCAGTACTTC. Translated: CASSFFPGLAGLAKNIQYF.

This clonotype was seen repeatedly, ten times or more. This chain links TRBV7-8 with TRBJ2-5, with D perhaps given as TRBD1 or TRBD2 (5 bases each). CDR1 is SGHVS, CDR2 FQNEAQ, per germline. Between the trimmed V and J ends, which lost 5 bases and 1 base, there was a span of 11 bases. This CDR3 is 14 amino acids long. Here the CDR3 DNA reads TGTGCCAGCAGCCCGGGACGGCTCCAAGAGACCCAGTACTTC. Translated, it gives CASSPGRLQETQYF.

This clonotype was counted ten times or more. The chain uses TRBV12-3 or TRBV12-4 and TRBJ2-3, with 8 bases fitting TRBD2. There are 13 residues in the CDR3. The CDR3 region has the DNA TGTGTCAACGAGCGGGGGCCAGCAGATACGCAGTATTTT. Its translation is CVNERGPADTQYF.

This clonotype was recorded at least ten times. The rearrangement uses TRBV7-6 and TRBJ2-1; D is uncertain. V was clipped by 0 bases and J by 0 bases, with 6 bases between them. The germline V gene has CDR1 SGHVS and CDR2 FNYEAQ. The CDR3 is 15 residues long. The CDR3 DNA is TGTGCCAGCAGCTTAGCCCATAGCTCCTACAATGAGCAGTTCTTC. It translates to CASSLAHSSYNEQFF.

This clonotype was counted ten times or more. V and J are TRBV5-1 and TRBJ2-1, with 11 nucleotides matching TRBD2. The CDR3 length is 15 residues. Per the germline V gene, CDR1 is SGHRS and CDR2 is YFSETQ. J was trimmed by 6 bases and V by 0 bases; bases with no gene match: 2. The CDR3 nucleotides read TGCGCCAGCAGCTTGGGGACTAGCGGGCGCAATGAGCAGTTCTTC. It yields the protein CASSLGTSGRNEQFF.

This clonotype was seen repeatedly, ten times or more. This chain joins TRBV20-1 and TRBJ2-3; D possibly corresponds to TRBD1 (7 bases). V lost 0 bases and J lost 6, with 16 bases in between. The CDR3 has 15 amino acids. Germline V gene sequence: CDR1 DFQATT, CDR2 SNEGSKA (reference sequence). CDR3 DNA sequence: TGCAGTGCTAGAGATCAGCGGAGGGGGCCTGATACGCAGTATTTT. It yields the protein CSARDQRRGPDTQYF.

This clonotype was seen more than once but under ten times. This chain joins TRBV18 and TRBJ1-3; unclear D gene. The V end lost 2 bases, the J end lost 0 bases, and 11 bases lay between the germline ends. The CDR3 has 16 amino acids. Germline lookup yields CDR1 KGHSH and CDR2 LQKENI. The chain's CDR3 is CASSPVIARSGNTIYF. The DNA of the CDR3 is TGTGCCAGCTCACCAGTCATCGCCCGCTCTGGAAACACCATATATTTT.

This clonotype was seen at least ten times. The gene calls are TRBV20-1 and TRBJ1-2; TRBD1 is a possible D gene (6 bases). The germline CDR1 and CDR2 sequences are DFQATT and SNEGSKA (reference sequence). This CDR3 has 12 amino acids. CDR3 loop: CRPDGGRDGYTF. CDR3 DNA sequence: TGCAGGCCGGACGGGGGCAGGGATGGCTACACCTTC.

This clonotype was counted at least ten times. V and J are TRBV4-3 and TRBJ1-5, with a possible D match to TRBD1 (5 bases). CDR1 and CDR2 from the germline V gene are LGHNA and YSLEER. The CDR3 totals 15 residues. V lost 0 bases, J lost 3 bases, and 9 bases lay in between. CDR3: CASSQDRRVNQPQHF. The DNA of the CDR3 is TGCGCCAGCAGCCAAGATCGCAGGGTCAATCAGCCCCAGCATTTT.

The sample holds many counts of this clonotype. The chain recombines TRBV7-2 with TRBJ2-2; D gene unclear. Germline CDR1 reads SGHTA; CDR2 reads FQGNSA. V shed 4 bases and J shed 4 bases, with 13 bases lying between them. The CDR3 consists of 15 residues. The DNA of the CDR3 is TGTGCCAGCAGCTCCGACGGGCTCGGCACCGGGGAGCTGTTTTTT. Protein product: CASSSDGLGTGELFF.

This clonotype was seen at least ten times. The chain links TRBV12-3 or TRBV12-4 to TRBJ2-3; 8 bases agree with TRBD1. J lost 3 bases, V lost 6 bases, and 8 bases had no gene match. The CDR3 totals 15 residues. CDR3 residues: CASRSTGDTTDTQYF. The CDR3, as DNA: TGTGCCAGCAGGTCGACAGGGGACACAACAGATACGCAGTATTTT.

In the case of this clonotype: A much larger clone differs by one base, so this may be a read error. The rearrangement uses TRBV24-1 and TRBJ1-1; D is possibly TRBD1 (6 bases). Per germline, CDR1 KGHDR and CDR2 SFDVKD. The CDR3 is 12 amino acids. Trimming left V 1 base short and J 12 bases short, with 11 bases between. CDR3 nucleotides: TGTGCCACCAGTGATTTTCGGGGGACATCTTTCTTT. Protein: CATSDFRGTSFF.

This clonotype was observed many times. This sequence joins TRBV7-3 and TRBJ2-1, with TRBD2 matching over 11 bases. The CDR3 is 17 amino acids. The J segment lost 2 bases and the V segment lost 2 bases, leaving 5 bases of the junction unmatched. In germline, CDR1 is SGHTA, CDR2 FQGTGA. The CDR3 DNA reads as TGTGCCAGCAGCTTACTCCCTAGCGGGGGGCCCTACAATGAGCAGTTCTTC. Residues: CASSLLPSGGPYNEQFF.

At least ten counts were recorded for this clonotype. This rearrangement joins TRBV10-3 to TRBJ2-3, with 10 bases identical to TRBD2. The CDR3 runs to 14 residues. The V gene end was trimmed by 7 bases and the J gene end by 3 bases; junction bases not matched to a gene: 4. Germline loops: CDR1 ENHRY, CDR2 SYGVKD. In DNA form, the CDR3 reads TGTGCCATCACCGGAGCGGGGGGGACAGATACGCAGTATTTT. It translates to CAITGAGGTDTQYF.